This TCR beta chain appears in the sequencing data of a study of cytomegalovirus exposure and HLA in healthy donors. This PCR relied on a set of 60 Vbeta primers and 13 Jbeta primers. The table came from immunoSEQ multiplex PCR; TCRdb's copy has only in-frame clones and leaves some out. The sample includes about 150,000 clones, about 75% of them seen just once. The CDR3 is 16 residues long. After removal of 2 bases from V and 4 bases from J, the junction contained 9 bases not matched to a gene. The germline V gene encodes CDR1 MNHEY and CDR2 SMNVEV (reference sequence). The sample comprised PBMCs. The V gene is TRBV27, the J gene TRBJ1-1; TRBD1 agrees at 8 bases. The TCR was taken from a woman aged 25-40 years in good health and CMV-seronegative. In DNA form, the CDR3 reads TGTGCCAGCAGTTTACAGGGGGCGGTTGGTGGCACTGAAGCTTTCTTT. Protein product: CASSLQGAVGGTEAFF.